This T cell receptor beta chain was recorded in a study of OX40 agonist ivuxolimab in advanced cancers. Study summary: Melanoma, hepatocellular carcinoma, head and neck or renal cell cancer occurred in dose-escalation patients. Partial response was recorded in three patients: one hepatocellular carcinoma and two cutaneous melanoma cases.

CDR3 length: 17 amino acids. The germline V and J ends were trimmed by 5 bases and 2 bases, with 21 bases remaining between them. Germline CDR1 and CDR2: SEHNR and FQNEAQ (reference sequence). As regards this clone: Its target is not known.

Method: immunoSEQ multiplex PCR; TCRdb's copy keeps in-frame clones and lacks some. The sample consists of 95,000 to 150,000 clones, just over 90% of them appearing once. Findings and limits, study-wide: Low normalized T-cell clonal expansion was additionally recorded for some nonresponders.

The sequence was collected from an adult with an advanced solid tumor such as melanoma, head and neck, liver or kidney cancer. Sequenced here: CD4+ or CD8+ T cells sorted from blood, sampled in a trial of the OX40 agonist ivuxolimab. The rearrangement links TRBV7-9 to TRBJ2-5; D gene uncertain. Here the CDR3 DNA reads TGTGCCAGCAGCCCCCCGGGCCCCTTGGGGTCTCAAGAGACCCAGTACTTC. Its protein product is CASSPPGPLGSQETQYF.